This T cell receptor (beta chain) was profiled in a study of technical replicates of blood from a handful of donors. Profiled with immunoSEQ multiplex PCR; TCRdb holds only in-frame clones, not every one. Here the sample spans almost 55,000 clones, 90% to 95% being singletons. Germline CDR1 reads MNHEY; CDR2 reads SVGAGI. The CDR3 is made up of 15 amino acids. Trimming shortened V by 5 bases and J by 0 bases, and 11 bases separated the two germline ends. This chain joins TRBV6-5 and TRBJ2-1; D is unclear. Sequenced: T cells isolated from PBMCs. The TCR sequence derives from a human donor in good health. This CDR3 reads CASSLDLFSYNEQFF. In DNA, the CDR3 is TGTGCCAGCAGTCTTGACTTATTCTCCTACAATGAGCAGTTCTTC.